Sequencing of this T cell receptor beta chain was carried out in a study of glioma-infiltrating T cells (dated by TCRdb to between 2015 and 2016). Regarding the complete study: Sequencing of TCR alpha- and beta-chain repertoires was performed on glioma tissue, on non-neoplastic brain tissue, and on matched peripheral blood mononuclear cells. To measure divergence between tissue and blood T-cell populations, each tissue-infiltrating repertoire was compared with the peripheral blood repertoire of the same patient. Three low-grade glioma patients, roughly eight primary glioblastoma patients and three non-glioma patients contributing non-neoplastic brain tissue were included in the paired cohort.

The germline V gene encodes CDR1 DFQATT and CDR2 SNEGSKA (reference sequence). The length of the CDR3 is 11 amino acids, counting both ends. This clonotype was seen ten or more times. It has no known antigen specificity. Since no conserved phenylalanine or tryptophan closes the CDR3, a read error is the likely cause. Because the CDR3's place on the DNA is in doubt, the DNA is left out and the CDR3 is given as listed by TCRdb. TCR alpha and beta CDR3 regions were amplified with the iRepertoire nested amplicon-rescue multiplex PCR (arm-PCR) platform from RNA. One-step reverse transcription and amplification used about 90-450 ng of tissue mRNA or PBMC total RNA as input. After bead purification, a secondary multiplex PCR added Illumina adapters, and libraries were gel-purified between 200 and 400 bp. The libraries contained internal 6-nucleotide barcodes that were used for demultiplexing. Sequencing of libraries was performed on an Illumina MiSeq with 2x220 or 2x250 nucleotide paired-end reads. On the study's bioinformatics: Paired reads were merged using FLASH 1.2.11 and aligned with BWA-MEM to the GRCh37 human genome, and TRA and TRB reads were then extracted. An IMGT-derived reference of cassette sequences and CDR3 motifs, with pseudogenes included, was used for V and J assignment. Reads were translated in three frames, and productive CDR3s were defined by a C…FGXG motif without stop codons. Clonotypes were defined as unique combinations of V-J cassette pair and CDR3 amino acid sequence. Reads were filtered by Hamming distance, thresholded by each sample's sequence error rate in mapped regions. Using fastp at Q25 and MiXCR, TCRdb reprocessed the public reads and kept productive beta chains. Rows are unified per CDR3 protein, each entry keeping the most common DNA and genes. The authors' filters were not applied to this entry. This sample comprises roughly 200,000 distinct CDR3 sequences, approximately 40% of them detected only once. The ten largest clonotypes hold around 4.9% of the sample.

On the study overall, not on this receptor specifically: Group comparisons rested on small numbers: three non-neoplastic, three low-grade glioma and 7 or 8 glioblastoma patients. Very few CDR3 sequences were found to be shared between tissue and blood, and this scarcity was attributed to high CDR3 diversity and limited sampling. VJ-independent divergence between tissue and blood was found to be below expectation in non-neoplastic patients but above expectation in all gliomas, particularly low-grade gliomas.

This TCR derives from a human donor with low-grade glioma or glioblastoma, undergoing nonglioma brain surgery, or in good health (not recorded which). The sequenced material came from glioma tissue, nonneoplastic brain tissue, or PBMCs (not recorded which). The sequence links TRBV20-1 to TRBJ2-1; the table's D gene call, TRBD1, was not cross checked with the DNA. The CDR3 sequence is CSALHGTTRAV.